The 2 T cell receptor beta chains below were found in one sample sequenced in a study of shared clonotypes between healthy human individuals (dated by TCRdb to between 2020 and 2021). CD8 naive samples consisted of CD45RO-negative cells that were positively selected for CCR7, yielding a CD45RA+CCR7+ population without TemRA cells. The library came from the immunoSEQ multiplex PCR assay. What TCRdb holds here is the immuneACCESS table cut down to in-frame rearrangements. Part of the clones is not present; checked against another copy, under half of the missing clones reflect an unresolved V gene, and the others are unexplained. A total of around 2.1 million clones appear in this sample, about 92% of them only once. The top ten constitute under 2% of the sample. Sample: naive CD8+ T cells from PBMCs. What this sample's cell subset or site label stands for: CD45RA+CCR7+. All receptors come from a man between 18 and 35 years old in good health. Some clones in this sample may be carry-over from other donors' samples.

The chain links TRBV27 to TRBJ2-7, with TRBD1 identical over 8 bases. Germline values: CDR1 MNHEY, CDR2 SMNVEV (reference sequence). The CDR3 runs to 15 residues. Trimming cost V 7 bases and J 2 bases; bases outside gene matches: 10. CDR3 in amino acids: CASTRTGTGTYEQYF. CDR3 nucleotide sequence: TGTGCCAGCACGAGAACCGGGACAGGAACCTACGAGCAGTACTTC.

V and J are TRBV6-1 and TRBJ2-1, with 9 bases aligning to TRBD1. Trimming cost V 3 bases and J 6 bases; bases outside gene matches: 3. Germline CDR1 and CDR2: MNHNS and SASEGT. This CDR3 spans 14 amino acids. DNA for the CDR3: TGTGCCAGCAGTGACGGGACAGGGCTCAATGAGCAGTTCTTC. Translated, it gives CASSDGTGLNEQFF.